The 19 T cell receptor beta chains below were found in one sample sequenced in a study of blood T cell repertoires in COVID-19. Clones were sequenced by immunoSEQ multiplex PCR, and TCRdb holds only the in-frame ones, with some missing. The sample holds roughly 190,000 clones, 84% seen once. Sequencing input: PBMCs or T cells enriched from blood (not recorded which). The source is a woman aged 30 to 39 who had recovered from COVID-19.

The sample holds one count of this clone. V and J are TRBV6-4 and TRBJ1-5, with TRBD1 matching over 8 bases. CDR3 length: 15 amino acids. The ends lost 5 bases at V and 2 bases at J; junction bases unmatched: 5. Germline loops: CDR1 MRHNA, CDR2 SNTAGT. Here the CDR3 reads CASSPGGAGNQPQHF. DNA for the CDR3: TGTGCCAGCAGTCCAGGGGGCGCGGGCAATCAGCCCCAGCATTTT.

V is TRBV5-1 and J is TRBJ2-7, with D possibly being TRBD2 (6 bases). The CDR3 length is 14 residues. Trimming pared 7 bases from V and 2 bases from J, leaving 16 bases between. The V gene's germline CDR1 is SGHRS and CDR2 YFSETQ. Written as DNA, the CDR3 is TGCGCCAGCGGGGGGACGGATGGGACCTACGAGCAGTACTTC. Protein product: CASGGTDGTYEQYF.

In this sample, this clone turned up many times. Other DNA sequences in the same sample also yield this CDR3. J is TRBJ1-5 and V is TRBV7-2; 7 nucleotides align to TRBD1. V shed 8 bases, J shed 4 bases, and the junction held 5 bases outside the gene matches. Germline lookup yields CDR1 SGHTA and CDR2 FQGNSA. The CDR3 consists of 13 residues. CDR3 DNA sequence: TGTGCCAGCTCTCTCAGGGGGAATCAGCCCCAGCATTTT. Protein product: CASSLRGNQPQHF.

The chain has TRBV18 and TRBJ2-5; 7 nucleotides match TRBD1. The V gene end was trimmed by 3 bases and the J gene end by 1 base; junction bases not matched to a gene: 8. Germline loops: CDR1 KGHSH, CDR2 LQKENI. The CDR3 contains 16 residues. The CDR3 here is CASSPVAQGTQETQYF. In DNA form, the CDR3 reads TGTGCCAGCTCACCTGTCGCACAGGGGACCCAAGAGACCCAGTACTTC.

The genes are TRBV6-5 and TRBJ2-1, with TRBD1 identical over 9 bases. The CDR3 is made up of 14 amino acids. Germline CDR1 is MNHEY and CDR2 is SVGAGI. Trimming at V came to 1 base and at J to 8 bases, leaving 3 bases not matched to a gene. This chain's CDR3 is CASSYWTGVDEQFF. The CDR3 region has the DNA TGTGCCAGCAGTTACTGGACAGGGGTTGATGAGCAGTTCTTC.

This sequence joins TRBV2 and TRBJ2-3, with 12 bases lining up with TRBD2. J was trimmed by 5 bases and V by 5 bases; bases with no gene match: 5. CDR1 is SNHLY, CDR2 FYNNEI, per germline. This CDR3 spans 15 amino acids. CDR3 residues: CASSRTSGDGDTQYF. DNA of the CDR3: TGTGCCAGCAGTCGGACTAGCGGGGATGGAGATACGCAGTATTTT.

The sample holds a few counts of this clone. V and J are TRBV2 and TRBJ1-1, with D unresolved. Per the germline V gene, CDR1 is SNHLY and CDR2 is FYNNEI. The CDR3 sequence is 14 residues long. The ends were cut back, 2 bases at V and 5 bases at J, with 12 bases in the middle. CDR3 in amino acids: CASSEIGALTEAFF. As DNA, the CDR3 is TGTGCCAGCAGTGAAATCGGCGCACTAACTGAAGCTTTCTTT. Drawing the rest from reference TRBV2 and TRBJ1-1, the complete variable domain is EPEVTQTPSHQVTQMGQEVILRCVPISNHLYFYWYRQILGQKVEFLVSFYNNEISEKSEIFDDQFSVERPDGSNFTLKIRSTKLEDSAMYFCASSEIGALTEAFFGQGTRLTVV.

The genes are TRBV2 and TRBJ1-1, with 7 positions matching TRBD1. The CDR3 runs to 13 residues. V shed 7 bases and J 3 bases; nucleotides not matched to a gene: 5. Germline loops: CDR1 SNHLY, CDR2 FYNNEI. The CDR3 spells CASKGGGYTEAFF. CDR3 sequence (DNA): TGTGCCAGCAAAGGGGGCGGGTACACTGAAGCTTTCTTT.

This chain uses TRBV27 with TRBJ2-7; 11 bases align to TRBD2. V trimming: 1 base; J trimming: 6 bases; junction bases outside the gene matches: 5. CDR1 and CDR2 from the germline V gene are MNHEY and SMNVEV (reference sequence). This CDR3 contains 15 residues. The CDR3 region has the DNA TGTGCCAGCAGTTTATTACTAGCGGGAGCCACCGAGCAGTACTTC. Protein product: CASSLLLAGATEQYF.

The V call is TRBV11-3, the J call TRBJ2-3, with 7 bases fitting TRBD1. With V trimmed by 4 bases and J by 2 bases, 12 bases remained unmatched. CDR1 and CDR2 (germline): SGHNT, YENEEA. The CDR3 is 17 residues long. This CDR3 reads CASSSYSGGSNTDTQYF. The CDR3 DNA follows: TGTGCCAGCAGCTCATATTCAGGGGGATCAAACACAGATACGCAGTATTTT.

This CDR3 reads CASSLGTGDYGYTF. CDR3 nucleotides: TGTGCCAGCAGCTTAGGGACAGGGGACTATGGCTACACCTTC. The chain links TRBV7-6 to TRBJ1-2, with TRBD1 identical over 9 bases. V gave up 1 base and J gave up 3 bases; unmatched junction bases: 0. The CDR3 totals 14 residues. Looked up from germline, CDR1 is SGHVS and CDR2 is FNYEAQ.

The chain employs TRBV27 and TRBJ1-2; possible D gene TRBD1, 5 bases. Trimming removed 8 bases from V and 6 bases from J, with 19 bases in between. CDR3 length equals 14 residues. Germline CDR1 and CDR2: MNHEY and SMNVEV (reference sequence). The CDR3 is CASGLRGGINGYTF. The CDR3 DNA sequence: TGTGCCAGCGGCCTCCGCGGGGGAATTAATGGCTACACCTTC.

CDR3 loop: CASSLGAGLANEQFF. The CDR3 region has the DNA TGTGCCAGCAGCTTAGGGGCAGGGTTAGCAAATGAGCAGTTCTTC. The rearrangement joins TRBV7-3 to TRBJ2-1; a weak D match, TRBD1 (5 bases). V dropped 2 bases and J dropped 7 bases, with 15 bases sitting between them. CDR3 length: 15 residues. The V gene's germline CDR1 is SGHTA and CDR2 FQGTGA.

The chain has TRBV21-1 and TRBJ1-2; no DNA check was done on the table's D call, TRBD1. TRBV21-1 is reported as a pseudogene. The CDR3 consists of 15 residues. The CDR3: CASSKGTDRGYGYTF. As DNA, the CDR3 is TGTGCCAGCAGCAAAGGAACGGACAGGGGGTATGGCTACACCTTC.

CDR3 sequence: CASSQGRGHQPQHF. CDR3 coding DNA: TGCGCCAGCAGCCAAGGGCGGGGGCATCAGCCCCAGCATTTT. The gene calls are TRBV4-1 and TRBJ1-5; weak D call: TRBD1 (6 bases). V lost 1 base and J 5 bases, leaving 9 bases between the germline ends. The CDR3 has 14 residues. Germline assignment: CDR1 MGHRA and CDR2 YSYEKL.

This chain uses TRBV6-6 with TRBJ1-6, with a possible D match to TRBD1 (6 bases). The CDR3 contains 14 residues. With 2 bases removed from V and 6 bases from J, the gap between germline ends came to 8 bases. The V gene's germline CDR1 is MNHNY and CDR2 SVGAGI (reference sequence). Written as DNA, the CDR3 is TGTGCCAGCAGTTACAGGGGGACTAATTCACCCCTCCACTTT. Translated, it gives CASSYRGTNSPLHF.

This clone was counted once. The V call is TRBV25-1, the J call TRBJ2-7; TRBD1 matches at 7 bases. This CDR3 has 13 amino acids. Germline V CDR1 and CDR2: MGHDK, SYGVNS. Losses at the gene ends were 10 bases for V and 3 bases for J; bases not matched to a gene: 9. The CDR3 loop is CATLTGTVYEQYV. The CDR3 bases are TGTGCCACCTTAACCGGGACAGTCTACGAGCAGTACGTC.

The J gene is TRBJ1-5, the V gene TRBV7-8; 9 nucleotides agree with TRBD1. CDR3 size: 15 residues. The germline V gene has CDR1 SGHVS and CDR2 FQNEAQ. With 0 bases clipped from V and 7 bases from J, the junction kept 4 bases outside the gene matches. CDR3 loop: CASSLAGGTGQPQHF. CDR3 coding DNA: TGTGCCAGCAGCTTAGCCGGGGGGACAGGGCAGCCCCAGCATTTT.

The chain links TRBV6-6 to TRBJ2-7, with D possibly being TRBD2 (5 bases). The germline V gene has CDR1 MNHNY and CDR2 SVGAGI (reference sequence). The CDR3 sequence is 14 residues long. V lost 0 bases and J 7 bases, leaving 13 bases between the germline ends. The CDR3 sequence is CASSYSRLGGEQYV. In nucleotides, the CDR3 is TGTGCCAGCAGTTACTCGAGGCTCGGAGGAGAGCAGTACGTC.